This T cell receptor (beta chain) was obtained from a study of blood T cell repertoires in COVID-19. TCRdb's table, derived via immunoSEQ multiplex PCR, lists solely in-frame clones and lacks some. The profile shows 150,000 to 200,000 clones, about 74% of them singletons. Sequenced material: peripheral blood. This sequence was found in a woman older than 75 with acute or convalescent COVID-19.

CDR3 sequence (DNA): TGTGCCAGCAGTTGGGGGCTAGCGGGTCCCTACGAGCAGTACTTC. Amino acids: CASSWGLAGPYEQYF. The V call is TRBV27, the J call TRBJ2-7; the match to TRBD2 covers 8 bases. Trimming cost V 4 bases and J 2 bases; bases outside gene matches: 7. Germline V CDR1 and CDR2: MNHEY, SMNVEV (reference sequence). This CDR3 comprises 15 residues.